A single sample is the source of the 18 T cell receptor beta chains below, sequenced in a study of CXCR3-negative and CXCR3-positive naive CD8 T cells (dated by TCRdb to about 2019). The data were produced on a NextSeq 550. The Human TCR Profiling Kit (MiLaboratory) was used to prepare UMI-labeled 5' RACE TRB cDNA libraries. After the reads were reprocessed by TCRdb, one entry was made per CDR3 protein sequence, with no DNA. The sample table records fewer than 90,000 distinct CDR3 sequences. The ten largest make up about 1.6% of the sample. The specimen was naive CXCR3- CD8+ T cells from blood. The sample's cell subset or site label, decoded: CD45RO-CCR7+CD27+CD95- naive CD8+ T cells lacking CXCR3 (TNR3-). The receptor set was obtained from a human donor in good health. Some clones in this sample may be carry-over from other donors' samples.

The chain carries TRBV10-3 and TRBJ1-2; without DNA, the TCRdb call of TRBD1 cannot be checked. Germline-derived CDR1 and CDR2 are ENHRY and SYGVKD. CDR3 length: 17 residues. The CDR3 loop reads CAISESLGVRDSYGYTF.

The chain links TRBV29-1 to TRBJ2-7; TCRdb's D gene call, TRBD1, goes unchecked for lack of DNA. Per the germline V gene, CDR1 is SQVTM and CDR2 is ANQGSEA. The CDR3 runs 15 residues. Here the CDR3 reads CSVEAVGAGFYEQYF.

This chain links TRBV5-1 with TRBJ2-7; TCRdb names TRBD1, which stays unverified in the absence of DNA. Germline lookup yields CDR1 SGHRS and CDR2 YFSETQ. There are 14 residues in the CDR3. The CDR3 here is CASSFSGAGYEQYF.

This chain connects TRBV29-1 to TRBJ2-1; the TCRdb D gene call, TRBD2, has no DNA to confirm it. This CDR3 is 13 amino acids long. CDR1 is SQVTM, CDR2 ANQGSEA, per germline. This CDR3 reads CSVDPGLAYEQFF.

The J gene is TRBJ2-1, the V gene TRBV29-1; without DNA, the TCRdb call of TRBD2 cannot be checked. Looked up from germline, CDR1 is SQVTM and CDR2 is ANQGSEA. The CDR3 is 18 amino acids. The CDR3 sequence: CSVERLAGGRSSYNEQFF.

The chain links TRBV12-3 or TRBV12-4 to TRBJ2-7; TCRdb indicates TRBD1, and absent DNA this call remains unverified. The CDR3 runs 13 residues. The CDR3 reads CASSEDRFYEQYF.

This rearrangement joins TRBV24-1 to TRBJ2-2; TCRdb calls TRBD1, which cannot be checked without DNA. The CDR3 consists of 14 residues. The germline V gene has CDR1 KGHDR and CDR2 SFDVKD. CDR3 region: CATSPTGITGELFF.

This chain joins TRBV5-1 and TRBJ2-1; the D call from TCRdb, TRBD2, cannot be confirmed without DNA. The germline gives CDR1 SGHRS, CDR2 YFSETQ. The CDR3 totals 17 residues. The CDR3 spells CASRSGLAGVWYNEQFF.

V and J are TRBV11-2 and TRBJ2-1; lacking DNA, the TRBD2 call made by TCRdb goes unchecked. The V gene's germline CDR1 is SGHAT and CDR2 FQNNGV. This CDR3 has 16 amino acids. The CDR3 sequence is CASSLALAGDYNEQFF.

The rearrangement uses TRBV7-9 and TRBJ2-7; the TRBD1 assignment by TCRdb is unverifiable without DNA. Germline CDR1 and CDR2: SEHNR and FQNEAQ (reference sequence). The CDR3 contains 14 residues. CDR3 amino acids: CASSLAPGSYEQYF.

J is TRBJ2-1 and V is TRBV3-1. CDR1 is LGHDT, CDR2 YNNKEL, per germline (reference sequence). CDR3 length: 16 amino acids. The CDR3 reads CASSQDPRTGYNEQFF.

This chain uses TRBV4-1 with TRBJ2-1. The CDR3 totals 16 residues. Germline V lookup: CDR1 MGHRA, CDR2 YSYEKL. The CDR3 is CASSQVGGSSYNEQFF.

The J gene is TRBJ2-1, the V gene TRBV27; TCRdb's D gene call, TRBD1, goes unchecked for lack of DNA. There are 16 residues in the CDR3. Germline loops: CDR1 MNHEY, CDR2 SMNVEV (reference sequence). The CDR3 loop reads CASSNLQGQGYNEQLF.

The chain employs TRBV12-3 or TRBV12-4 and TRBJ1-2; there is no DNA to check the TCRdb D call of TRBD1. There are 14 residues in the CDR3. CDR3 loop: CASSFGTANYGYTF.

The J gene is TRBJ2-1, the V gene TRBV7-9; TCRdb indicates TRBD1, and absent DNA this call remains unverified. CDR3 length: 14 amino acids. Germline V gene lookup returns CDR1 SEHNR and CDR2 FQNEAQ (reference sequence). The CDR3 is CASSGQGRYNEQFF.

The rearrangement links TRBV15 to TRBJ1-5; absent DNA, TCRdb's TRBD1 call cannot be checked. CDR1 is LNHNV, CDR2 YYDKDF, per germline (reference sequence). This CDR3 has 15 residues. The CDR3 sequence: CATSGTGWGNQPQHF.

The V and J genes are TRBV20-1 and TRBJ2-3; TCRdb proposes TRBD2, but this gene call is untestable without DNA. The CDR3 runs 16 residues. Germline lookup yields CDR1 DFQATT and CDR2 SNEGSKA (reference sequence). The CDR3 region is CSAMPDSGASTDTQYF.

The CDR3 sequence is CASSPGLASTGELFF. The rearrangement uses TRBV4-3 and TRBJ2-2; TCRdb's D call, TRBD1, is unchecked because there is no DNA. This CDR3 contains 15 residues. Germline values: CDR1 LGHNA, CDR2 YSLEER.